This note documents a single T cell receptor (beta chain) sequence. This CDR3 contains 15 residues. Trimming took off 8 bases at V and 4 bases at J, with 20 bases between the two ends. Germline CDR1 reads MDHEN; CDR2 reads SYDVKM. The naive CD8 fraction comprised CD45RO-negative cells positively selected for CCR7 and excluded terminally differentiated effector memory CD45RA+ cells. Approximately 220 ng DNA, approximately 30,000 T cell genomes, went into each sorted-subset replicate PCR. Method: immunoSEQ multiplex PCR; TCRdb's copy keeps in-frame clones and lacks some. The sample has hundreds of thousands of clones, roughly 95% seen once. The sample is drawn from a study of shared clonotypes between healthy human individuals.

The sequenced material came from naive CD8+ T cells sorted from blood. The rearrangement uses TRBV28 and TRBJ2-5, with D perhaps being TRBD1 or TRBD2 (6 bases each). This clonotype was obtained from a woman between 25 and 40 years old in good health. The CDR3: CASGGLLPRAETQYF. The CDR3 nucleotides are TGTGCCAGCGGGGGGCTCCTCCCAAGGGCAGAGACCCAGTACTTC.